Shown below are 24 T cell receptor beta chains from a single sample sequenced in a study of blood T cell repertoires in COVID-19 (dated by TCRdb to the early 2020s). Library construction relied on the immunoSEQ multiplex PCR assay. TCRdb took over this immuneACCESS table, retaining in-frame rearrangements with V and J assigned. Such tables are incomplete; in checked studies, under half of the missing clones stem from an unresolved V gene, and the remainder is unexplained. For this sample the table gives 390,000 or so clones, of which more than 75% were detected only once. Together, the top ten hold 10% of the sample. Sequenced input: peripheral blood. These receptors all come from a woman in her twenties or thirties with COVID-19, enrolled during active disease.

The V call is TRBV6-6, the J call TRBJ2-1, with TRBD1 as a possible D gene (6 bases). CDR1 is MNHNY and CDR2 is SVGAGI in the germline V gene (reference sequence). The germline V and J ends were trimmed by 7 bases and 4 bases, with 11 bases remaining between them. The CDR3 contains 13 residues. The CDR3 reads CASTNQGYNEQFF. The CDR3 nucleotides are TGTGCCAGCACCAACCAGGGGTACAATGAGCAGTTCTTC.

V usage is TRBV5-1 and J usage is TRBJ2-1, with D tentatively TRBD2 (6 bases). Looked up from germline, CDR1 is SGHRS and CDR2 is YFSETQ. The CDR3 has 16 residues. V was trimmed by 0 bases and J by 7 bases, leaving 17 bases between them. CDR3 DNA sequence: TGCGCCAGCAGCTTGGATGACGGAGGGCCAGGGAATGAGCAGTTCTTC. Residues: CASSLDDGGPGNEQFF.

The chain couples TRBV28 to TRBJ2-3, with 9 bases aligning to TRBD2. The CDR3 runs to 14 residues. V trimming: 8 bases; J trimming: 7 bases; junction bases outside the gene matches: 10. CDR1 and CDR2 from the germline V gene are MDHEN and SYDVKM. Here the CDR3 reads CASYGGRASYTQYF. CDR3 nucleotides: TGTGCCAGCTATGGCGGGAGGGCCTCATATACGCAGTATTTT.

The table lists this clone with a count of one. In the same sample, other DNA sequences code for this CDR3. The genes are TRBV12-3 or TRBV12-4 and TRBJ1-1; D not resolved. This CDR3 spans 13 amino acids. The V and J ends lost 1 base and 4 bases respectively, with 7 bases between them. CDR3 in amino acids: CASSLGESTEAFF. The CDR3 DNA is TGTGCCAGCAGTTTAGGAGAATCCACTGAAGCTTTCTTT.

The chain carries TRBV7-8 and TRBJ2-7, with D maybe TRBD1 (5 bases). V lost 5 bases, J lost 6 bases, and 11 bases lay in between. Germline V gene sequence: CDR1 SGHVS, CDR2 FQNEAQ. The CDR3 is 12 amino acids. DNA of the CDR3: TGTGCCAGCAGCCTCACAGGCGGCGAGCAGTACTTC. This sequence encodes CASSLTGGEQYF. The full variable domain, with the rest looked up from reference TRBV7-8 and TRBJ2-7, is GAGVSQSPRYKVAKRGQDVALRCDPISGHVSLFWYQQALGQGPEFLTYFQNEAQLDKSGLPSDRFFAERPEGSVSTLKIQRTQQEDSAVYLCASSLTGGEQYFGPGTRLTVT.

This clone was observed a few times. Here the CDR3 DNA reads TGTGCCAGCAGTTACTCGGACAGGGCCGAGACCCAGTACTTC. Amino acid sequence: CASSYSDRAETQYF. The rearrangement joins TRBV6-5 to TRBJ2-5; 8 bases match TRBD1. There are 14 residues in the CDR3. V lost 0 bases to trimming and J lost 5 bases; unmatched junction nucleotides: 2. Per the germline V gene, CDR1 is MNHEY and CDR2 is SVGAGI.

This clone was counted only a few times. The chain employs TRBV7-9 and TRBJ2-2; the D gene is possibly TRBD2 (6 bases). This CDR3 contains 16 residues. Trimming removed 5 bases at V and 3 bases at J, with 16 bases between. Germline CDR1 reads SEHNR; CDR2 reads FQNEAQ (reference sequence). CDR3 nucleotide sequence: TGTGCCAGCAGCCCCCTTCGGCGGGGAGACACCGGGGAGCTGTTTTTT. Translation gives CASSPLRRGDTGELFF.

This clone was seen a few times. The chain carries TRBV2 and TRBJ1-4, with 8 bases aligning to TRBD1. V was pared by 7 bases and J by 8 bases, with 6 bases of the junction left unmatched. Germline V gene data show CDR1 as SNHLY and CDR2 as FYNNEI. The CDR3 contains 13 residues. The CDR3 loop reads CASTRGPREKLFF. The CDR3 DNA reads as TGTGCCAGCACCAGGGGGCCAAGGGAAAAACTGTTTTTT.

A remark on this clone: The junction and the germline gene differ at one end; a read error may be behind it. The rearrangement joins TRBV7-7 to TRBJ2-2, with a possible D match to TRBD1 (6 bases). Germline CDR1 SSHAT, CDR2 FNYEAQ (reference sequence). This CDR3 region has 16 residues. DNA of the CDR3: TGTGCTAGCAGCTTGTTGGGACAACCAAACACCGGGGAGCTGTTTTTT. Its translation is CASSLLGQPNTGELFF.

DNA of the CDR3: TGTGCCAGCAGTTTGTCATCCAAAAACATTCAGTACTTC. It codes for CASSLSSKNIQYF. The rearrangement joins TRBV27 to TRBJ2-4; no clear D gene. The CDR3 is 13 residues long. Trimming cost V 3 bases and J 2 bases, with 5 bases left between them. In germline, CDR1 is MNHEY, CDR2 SMNVEV (reference sequence).

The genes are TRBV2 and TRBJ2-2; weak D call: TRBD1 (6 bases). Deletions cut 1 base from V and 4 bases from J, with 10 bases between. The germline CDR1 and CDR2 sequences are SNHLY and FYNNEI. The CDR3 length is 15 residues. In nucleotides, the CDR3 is TGTGCCAGCAGTGAAGTCAGGGGTCCCACCGGGGAGCTGTTTTTT. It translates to CASSEVRGPTGELFF.

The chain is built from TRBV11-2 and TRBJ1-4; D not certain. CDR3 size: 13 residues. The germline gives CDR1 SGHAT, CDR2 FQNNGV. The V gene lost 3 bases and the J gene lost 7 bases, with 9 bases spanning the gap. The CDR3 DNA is TGTGCCAGCAGCTTTAGAACAGTTGAAAAACTGTTTTTT. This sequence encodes CASSFRTVEKLFF.

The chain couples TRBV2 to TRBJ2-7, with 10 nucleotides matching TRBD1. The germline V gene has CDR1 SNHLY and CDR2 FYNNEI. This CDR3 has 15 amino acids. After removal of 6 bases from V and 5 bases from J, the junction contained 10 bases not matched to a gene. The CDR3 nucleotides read TGTGCCAGCAGGACCCGACAGGGGGCGTTCAACGAGCAGTACTTC. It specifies CASRTRQGAFNEQYF.

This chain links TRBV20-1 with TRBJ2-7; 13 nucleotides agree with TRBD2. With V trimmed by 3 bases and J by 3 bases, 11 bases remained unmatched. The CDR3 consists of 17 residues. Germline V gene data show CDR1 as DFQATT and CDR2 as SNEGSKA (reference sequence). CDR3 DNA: TGCAGTGCTAGTGGACTAGCGGGAGTAGGAATCCTCTACGAGCAGTACTTC. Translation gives CSASGLAGVGILYEQYF.

DNA of the CDR3: TGCGCCAGCAGTGAGGGGGGGTCGGGCAGGCGGCAAGAGACCCAGTACTTC. This encodes CASSEGGSGRRQETQYF. The chain links TRBV10-1 to TRBJ2-5, with D maybe TRBD2 (6 bases). Looked up from germline, CDR1 is WNHNN and CDR2 is SYGVQD (reference sequence). V lost 2 bases and J lost 2, with 18 bases in between. This CDR3 has 17 residues.

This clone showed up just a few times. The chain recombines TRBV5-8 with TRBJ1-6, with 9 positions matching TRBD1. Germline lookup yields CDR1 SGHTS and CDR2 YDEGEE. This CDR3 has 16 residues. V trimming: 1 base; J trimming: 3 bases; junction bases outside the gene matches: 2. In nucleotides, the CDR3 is TGTGCCAGCAGCTTGCGGGGACAGGGCTATAATTCACCCCTCCACTTT. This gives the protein CASSLRGQGYNSPLHF.

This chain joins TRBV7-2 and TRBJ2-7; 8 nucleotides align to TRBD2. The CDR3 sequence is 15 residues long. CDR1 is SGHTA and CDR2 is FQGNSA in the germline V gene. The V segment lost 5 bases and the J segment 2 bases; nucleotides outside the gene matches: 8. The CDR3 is CASSRIAGSTYEQYF. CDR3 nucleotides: TGTGCCAGCAGCAGAATAGCGGGATCTACCTACGAGCAGTACTTC.

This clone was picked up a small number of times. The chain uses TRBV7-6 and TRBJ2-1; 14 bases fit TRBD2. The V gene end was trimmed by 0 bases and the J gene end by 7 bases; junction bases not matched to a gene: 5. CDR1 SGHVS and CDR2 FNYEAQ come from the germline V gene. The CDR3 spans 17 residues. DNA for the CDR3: TGTGCCAGCAGCTTAGCCCCGACTAGCGGGAGGGGAAATGAGCAGTTCTTC. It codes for CASSLAPTSGRGNEQFF.

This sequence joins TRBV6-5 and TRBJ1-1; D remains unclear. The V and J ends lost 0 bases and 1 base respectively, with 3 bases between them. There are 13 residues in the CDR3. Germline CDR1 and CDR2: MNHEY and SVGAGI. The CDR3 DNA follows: TGTGCCAGCAGTTACTCGGCGAACACTGAAGCTTTCTTT. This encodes CASSYSANTEAFF.

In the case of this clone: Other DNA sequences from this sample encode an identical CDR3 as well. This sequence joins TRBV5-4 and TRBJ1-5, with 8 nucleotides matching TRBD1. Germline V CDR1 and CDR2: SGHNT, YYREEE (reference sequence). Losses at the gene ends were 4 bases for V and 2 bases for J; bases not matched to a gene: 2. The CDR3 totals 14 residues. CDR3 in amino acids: CASSLDRGNQPQHF. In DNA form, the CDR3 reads TGTGCCAGCAGCCTGGACAGGGGCAATCAGCCCCAGCATTTT.

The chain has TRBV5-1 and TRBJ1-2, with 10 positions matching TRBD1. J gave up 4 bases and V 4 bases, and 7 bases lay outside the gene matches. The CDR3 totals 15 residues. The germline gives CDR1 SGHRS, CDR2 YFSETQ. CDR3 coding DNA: TGCGCCAGCAGCGTCGGGACAGGGGAAGGCTATGGCTACACCTTC. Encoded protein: CASSVGTGEGYGYTF.

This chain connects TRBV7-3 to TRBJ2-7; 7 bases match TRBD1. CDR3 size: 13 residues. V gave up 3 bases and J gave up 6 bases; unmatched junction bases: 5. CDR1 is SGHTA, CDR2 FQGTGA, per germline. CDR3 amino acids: CASSLGTVGEQYF. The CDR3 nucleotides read TGTGCCAGCAGCTTGGGGACAGTGGGCGAGCAGTACTTC.

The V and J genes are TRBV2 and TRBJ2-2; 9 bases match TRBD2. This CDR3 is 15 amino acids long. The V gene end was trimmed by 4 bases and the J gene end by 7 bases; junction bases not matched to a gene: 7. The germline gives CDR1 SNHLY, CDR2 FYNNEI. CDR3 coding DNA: TGTGCCAGCAGTGCTCGCCTAGCGGGAATCGGGGAGCTGTTTTTT. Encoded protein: CASSARLAGIGELFF.

The CDR3 coding sequence is TGCGCCAGCAGCTCGGGACTAGCCTTCTCCTACGAGCAGTACTTC. Its translation: CASSSGLAFSYEQYF. V gene TRBV4-3 combines with J gene TRBJ2-7; TRBD2 agrees at 9 bases. Germline-derived CDR1 and CDR2 are LGHNA and YSLEER. The CDR3 loop spans 15 amino acids. Trimming removed 5 bases from V and 0 bases from J; junction bases left unmatched: 5.